The 7 T cell receptor beta chains given below trace back to one sample, sequenced in a study of blood T cell repertoires in COVID-19. The protocol was immunoSEQ multiplex PCR, while the TCRdb copy is restricted to in-frame clones and leaves out a portion. Of fewer than 40,000 clones listed, around 80% are singletons. Sequencing was performed on peripheral blood. Receptors were obtained from a man aged 55-75 years with acute or convalescent COVID-19.

The chain joins TRBV5-5 to TRBJ2-5; tentatively, D is TRBD1 (6 bases). V lost 4 bases and J lost 4, with 17 bases in between. Per the germline V gene, CDR1 is SGHKS and CDR2 is YYEKEE (reference sequence). This CDR3 is 15 amino acids long. The CDR3 protein is CASSRRTVGGETQYF. The CDR3 nucleotides read TGTGCCAGCAGCCGGAGGACAGTCGGAGGAGAGACCCAGTACTTC.

This clone was picked up many times. A junction end diverges from the germline sequence, so it may reflect a read error. The chain carries TRBV3-1 (or the pseudogene TRBV3-2) and TRBJ2-2, with TRBD1 as a possible D gene (6 bases). There are 16 residues in the CDR3. Germline V gene sequence: CDR1 LGHDT, CDR2 YNNKEL (reference sequence). The CDR3 here is CASTQKRGTAGGELFF. The CDR3 bases are TGTGCCAGCACCCAAAAAAGGGGGACGGCAGGAGGGGAGCTGTTTTTT.

This chain uses TRBV10-3 with TRBJ2-2, with 9 nucleotides matching TRBD1. There are 15 residues in the CDR3. V was pared by 6 bases and J by 4 bases, with 6 bases of the junction left unmatched. From germline, CDR1 is ENHRY and CDR2 SYGVKD. CDR3 protein: CAISNRDRATGELFF. The DNA of the CDR3 is TGTGCCATCAGCAACCGGGACAGGGCCACCGGGGAGCTGTTTTTT.

The V gene is TRBV15, the J gene TRBJ2-3, with TRBD1 matching over 8 bases. The CDR3 is made up of 16 amino acids. The trim removed 1 base at V and 3 bases at J, leaving 6 bases unmatched. Germline loops: CDR1 LNHNV, CDR2 YYDKDF (reference sequence). CDR3 loop: CATSRAGQGGTDTQYF. The CDR3 DNA reads as TGTGCCACCAGCAGAGCCGGACAGGGTGGTACAGATACGCAGTATTTT.

This clone was seen a single time. The chain recombines TRBV5-4 with TRBJ1-6, with D tentatively TRBD1 (6 bases). V dropped 1 base and J dropped 10 bases, with 18 bases sitting between them. Germline lookup yields CDR1 SGHNT and CDR2 YYREEE (reference sequence). This CDR3 contains 16 residues. The CDR3 here is CASSLSTGQGTSPLHF. Written as DNA, the CDR3 is TGTGCCAGCAGCTTGTCTACGGGACAAGGAACGTCACCCCTCCACTTT.

This clone was seen only once. This chain connects TRBV10-3 to TRBJ2-1; D possibly corresponds to TRBD2 (6 bases). CDR3 length equals 16 residues. The germline CDR1 and CDR2 sequences are ENHRY and SYGVKD. V was shortened by 3 bases and J by 0 bases, with 12 bases between the two germline ends. The CDR3 bases are TGTGCCATCAGTGACTACGGGGGAGGCTCCTACAATGAGCAGTTCTTC. It codes for CAISDYGGGSYNEQFF.

The chain has TRBV7-6 and TRBJ2-1; weak D call: TRBD1 (5 bases). Germline V CDR1 and CDR2: SGHVS, FNYEAQ. V dropped 2 bases and J dropped 1 base, with 9 bases sitting between them. The CDR3 has 15 residues. CDR3 residues: CASSLYQGSYNEQFF. The CDR3, as DNA: TGTGCCAGCAGCTTATACCAGGGTTCCTACAATGAGCAGTTCTTC.